This TCR beta chain was obtained from a study of T cells after posttransplantation cyclophosphamide. Study-wide results and caveats: Recipient CMV seropositivity and CMV reactivation strongly tracked TRB clonality.

Here immunoSEQ multiplex PCR was the method, and the copy in TCRdb shows in-frame clones only, minus some. Listed for the sample are 30,000 to 35,000 clones, none seen a single time. Trimming cost V 6 bases and J 7 bases, with 16 bases left between them. Germline V gene sequence: CDR1 MNHNS, CDR2 SASEGT. This CDR3 is built from 14 residues. This clone was counted at least ten times. What it binds is unknown. This rearrangement joins TRBV6-1 to TRBJ1-5; D is possibly TRBD1 (6 bases). This sequence originates from a woman aged 45-65 years in good health and a related stem cell transplant donor. The sample consisted of PBMCs. CDR3 in DNA: TGTGCCAGCAGCAAGGAGGGGGGGGAACAGCCCCAGCATTTT. Its translation is CASSKEGGEQPQHF.